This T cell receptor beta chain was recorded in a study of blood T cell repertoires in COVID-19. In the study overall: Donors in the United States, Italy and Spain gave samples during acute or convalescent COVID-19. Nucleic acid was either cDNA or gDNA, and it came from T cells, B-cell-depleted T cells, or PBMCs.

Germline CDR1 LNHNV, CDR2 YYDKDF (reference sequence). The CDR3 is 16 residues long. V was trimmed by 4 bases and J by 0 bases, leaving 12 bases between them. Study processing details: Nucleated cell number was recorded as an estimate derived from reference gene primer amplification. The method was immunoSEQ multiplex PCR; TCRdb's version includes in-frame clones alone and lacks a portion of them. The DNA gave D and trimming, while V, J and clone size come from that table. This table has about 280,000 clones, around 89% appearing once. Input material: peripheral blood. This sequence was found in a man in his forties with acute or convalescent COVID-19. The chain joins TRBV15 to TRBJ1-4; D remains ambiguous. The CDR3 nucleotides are TGTGCCACCAGCAACCCAAGCACAGCAACTAATGAAAAACTGTTTTTT. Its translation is CATSNPSTATNEKLFF.